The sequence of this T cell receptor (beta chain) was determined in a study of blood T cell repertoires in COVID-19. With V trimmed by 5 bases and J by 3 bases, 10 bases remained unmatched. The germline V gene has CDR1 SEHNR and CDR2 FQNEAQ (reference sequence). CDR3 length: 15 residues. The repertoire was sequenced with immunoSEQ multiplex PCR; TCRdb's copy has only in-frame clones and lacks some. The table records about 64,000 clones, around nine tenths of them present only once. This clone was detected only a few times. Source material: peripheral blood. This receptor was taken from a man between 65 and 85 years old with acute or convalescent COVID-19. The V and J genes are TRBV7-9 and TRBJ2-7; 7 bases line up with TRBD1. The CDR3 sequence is CASSPTSAGGYEQYF. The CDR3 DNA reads TGTGCCAGCAGCCCCACGAGCGCAGGGGGCTACGAGCAGTACTTC.